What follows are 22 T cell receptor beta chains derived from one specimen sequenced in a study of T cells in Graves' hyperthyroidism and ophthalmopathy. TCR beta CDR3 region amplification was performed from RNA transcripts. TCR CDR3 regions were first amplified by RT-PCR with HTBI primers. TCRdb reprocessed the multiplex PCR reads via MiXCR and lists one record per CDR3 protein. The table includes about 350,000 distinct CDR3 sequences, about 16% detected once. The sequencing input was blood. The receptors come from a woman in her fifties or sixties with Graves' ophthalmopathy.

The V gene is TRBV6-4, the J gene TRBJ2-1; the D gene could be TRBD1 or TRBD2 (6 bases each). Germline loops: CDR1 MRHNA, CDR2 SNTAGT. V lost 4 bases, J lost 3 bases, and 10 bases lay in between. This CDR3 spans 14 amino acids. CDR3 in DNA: TGTGCCAGCAGTGTGGAGGGGGACTACAATGAGCAGTTCTTC. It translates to CASSVEGDYNEQFF.

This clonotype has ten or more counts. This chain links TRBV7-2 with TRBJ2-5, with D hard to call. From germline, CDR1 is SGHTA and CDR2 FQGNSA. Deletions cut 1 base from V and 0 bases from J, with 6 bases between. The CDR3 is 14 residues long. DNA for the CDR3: TGTGCCAGCAGCTTAGTGGGGTACCAAGAGACCCAGTACTTC. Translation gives CASSLVGYQETQYF.

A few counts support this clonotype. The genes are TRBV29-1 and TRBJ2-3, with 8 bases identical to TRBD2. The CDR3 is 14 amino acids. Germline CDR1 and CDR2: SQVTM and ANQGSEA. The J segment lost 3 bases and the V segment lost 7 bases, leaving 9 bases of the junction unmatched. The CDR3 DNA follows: TGCAGCGGTTGGCGGGAGGTGGGAACAGATACGCAGTATTTT. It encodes CSGWREVGTDTQYF.

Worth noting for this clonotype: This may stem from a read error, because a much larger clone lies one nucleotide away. Here the CDR3 reads CASSLWTAEASF. The CDR3 bases are TGTGCCAGCAGTTTATGGACGGCTGAAGCTTCCTTT. The chain has TRBV12-3 or TRBV12-4 and TRBJ1-1; unclear D gene. The CDR3 covers 12 residues.

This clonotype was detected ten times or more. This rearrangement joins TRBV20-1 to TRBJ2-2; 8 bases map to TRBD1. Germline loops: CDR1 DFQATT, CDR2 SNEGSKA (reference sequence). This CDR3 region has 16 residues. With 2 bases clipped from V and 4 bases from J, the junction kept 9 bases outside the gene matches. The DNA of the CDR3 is TGCAGTGCTAGAAGCCCGGGACAGGAGGCCACCGGGGAGCTGTTTTTT. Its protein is CSARSPGQEATGELFF.

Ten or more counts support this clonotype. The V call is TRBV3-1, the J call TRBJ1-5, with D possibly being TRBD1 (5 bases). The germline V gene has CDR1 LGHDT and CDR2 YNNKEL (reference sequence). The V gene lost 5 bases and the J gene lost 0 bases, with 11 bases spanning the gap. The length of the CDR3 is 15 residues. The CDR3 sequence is CASSNQGNSNQPQHF. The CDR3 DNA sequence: TGTGCCAGCAGCAATCAGGGCAATAGCAATCAGCCCCAGCATTTT.

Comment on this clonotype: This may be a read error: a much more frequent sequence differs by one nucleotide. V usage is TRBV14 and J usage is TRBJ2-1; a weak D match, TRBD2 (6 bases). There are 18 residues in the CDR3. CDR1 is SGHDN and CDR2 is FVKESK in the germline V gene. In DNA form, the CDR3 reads TGTGCCAGCAGCCAAAGGGCGGGATTTGGAGTCACCTACAGTGAGCAGTTCTTC. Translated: CASSQRAGFGVTYSEQFF.

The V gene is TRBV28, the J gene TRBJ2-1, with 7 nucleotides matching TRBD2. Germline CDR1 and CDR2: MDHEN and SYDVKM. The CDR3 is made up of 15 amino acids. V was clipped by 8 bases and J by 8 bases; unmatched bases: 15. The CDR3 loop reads CASFRRGEGWDEQFF. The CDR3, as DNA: TGTGCCAGCTTCCGACGGGGGGAGGGCTGGGATGAGCAGTTCTTC. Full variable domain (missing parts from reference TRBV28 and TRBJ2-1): DVKVTQSSRYLVKRTGEKVFLECVQDMDHENMFWYRQDPGLGLRLIYFSYDVKMKEKGDIPEGYSVSREKKERFSLILESASTNQTSMYLCASFRRGEGWDEQFFGPGTRLTVL.

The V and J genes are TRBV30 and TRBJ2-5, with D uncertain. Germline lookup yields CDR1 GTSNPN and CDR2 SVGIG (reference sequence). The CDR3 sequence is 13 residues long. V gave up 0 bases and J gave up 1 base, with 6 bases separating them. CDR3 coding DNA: TGTGCCTGGAGTGTACACAGCCAAGAGACCCAGTACTTC. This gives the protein CAWSVHSQETQYF.

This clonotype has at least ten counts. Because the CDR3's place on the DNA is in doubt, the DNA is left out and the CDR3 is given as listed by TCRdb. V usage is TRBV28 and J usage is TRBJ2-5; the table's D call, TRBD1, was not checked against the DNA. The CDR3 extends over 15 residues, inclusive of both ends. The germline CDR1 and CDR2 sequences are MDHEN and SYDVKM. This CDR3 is CASSFGPGGLKTQYF.

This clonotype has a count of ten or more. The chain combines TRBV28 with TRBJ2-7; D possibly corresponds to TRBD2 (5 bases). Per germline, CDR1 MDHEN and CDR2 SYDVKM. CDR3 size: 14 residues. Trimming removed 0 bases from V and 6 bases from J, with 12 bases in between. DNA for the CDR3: TGTGCCAGCAGTTTATGGGAGGCCCAGTCCGAGCAGTACTTC. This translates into CASSLWEAQSEQYF.

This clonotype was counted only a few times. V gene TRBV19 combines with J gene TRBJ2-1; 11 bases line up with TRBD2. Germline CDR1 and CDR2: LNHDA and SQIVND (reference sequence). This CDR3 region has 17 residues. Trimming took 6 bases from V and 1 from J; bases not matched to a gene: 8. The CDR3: CASSGLAGIVSYNEQFF. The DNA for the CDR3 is TGTGCCAGTAGCGGACTAGCGGGTATCGTGTCCTACAATGAGCAGTTCTTC.

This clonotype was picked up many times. CDR3 amino acids: CASSFPGHEYNEQFF. Written as DNA, the CDR3 is TGTGCCAGCAGCTTCCCGGGACACGAATACAATGAGCAGTTCTTC. The chain couples TRBV13 to TRBJ2-1; TRBD1 might be the D (6 bases). The CDR3 extends over 15 amino acids. Germline CDR1 is PRHDT and CDR2 is FYEKMQ (reference sequence). The V and J ends lost 3 bases and 4 bases respectively, with 13 bases between them.

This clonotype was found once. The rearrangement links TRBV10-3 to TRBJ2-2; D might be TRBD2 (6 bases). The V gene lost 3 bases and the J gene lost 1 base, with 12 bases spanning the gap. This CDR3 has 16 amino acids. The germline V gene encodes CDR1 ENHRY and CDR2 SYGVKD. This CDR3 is CAISERRGRNTGELFF. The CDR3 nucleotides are TGTGCCATCAGTGAAAGGAGGGGTCGGAACACCGGGGAGCTGTTTTTT.

CDR3 protein: CASSPGTGRNKDTEAFF. CDR3 coding DNA: TGTGCCAGCAGCCCAGGGACAGGGAGGAATAAAGACACTGAAGCTTTCTTT. The V and J genes are TRBV3-1 and TRBJ1-1; 9 bases are shared with TRBD1. Losses at the gene ends were 4 bases for V and 3 bases for J; bases not matched to a gene: 12. The CDR3 has 17 residues. Germline CDR1 and CDR2: LGHDT and YNNKEL (reference sequence).

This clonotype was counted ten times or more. CDR3 region: CASRGLAGGESDTQYF. CDR3 in DNA: TGTGCCAGCAGAGGCCTAGCGGGAGGAGAGTCCGATACGCAGTATTTT. The genes are TRBV2 and TRBJ2-3, with 11 bases aligning to TRBD2. This CDR3 comprises 16 residues. Germline V CDR1 and CDR2: SNHLY, FYNNEI. The J segment lost 6 bases and the V segment lost 6 bases, leaving 11 bases of the junction unmatched.

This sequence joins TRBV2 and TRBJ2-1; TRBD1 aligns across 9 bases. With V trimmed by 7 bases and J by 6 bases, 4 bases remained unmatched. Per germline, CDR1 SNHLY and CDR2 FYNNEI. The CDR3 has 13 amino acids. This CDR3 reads CASTETGGNEQFF. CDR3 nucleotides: TGTGCCAGCACCGAGACAGGGGGCAATGAGCAGTTCTTC.

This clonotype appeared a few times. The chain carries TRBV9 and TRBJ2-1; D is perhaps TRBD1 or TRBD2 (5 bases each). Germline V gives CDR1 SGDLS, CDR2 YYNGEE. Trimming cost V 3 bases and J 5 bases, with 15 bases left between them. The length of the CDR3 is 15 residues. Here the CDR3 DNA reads TGTGCCAGCAGCGGCGAATTGAGGGGTGACAATGAGCAGTTCTTC. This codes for CASSGELRGDNEQFF.

Here the CDR3 reads CATSRDGWASQETQYF. Here the CDR3 DNA reads TGTGCCACCAGCAGAGATGGTTGGGCATCCCAAGAGACCCAGTACTTC. J is TRBJ2-5 and V is TRBV15; D uncertain. Between the trimmed V and J ends, which lost 0 bases and 1 base, there was a span of 12 bases. The germline CDR1 and CDR2 sequences are LNHNV and YYDKDF (reference sequence). This CDR3 has 16 residues.

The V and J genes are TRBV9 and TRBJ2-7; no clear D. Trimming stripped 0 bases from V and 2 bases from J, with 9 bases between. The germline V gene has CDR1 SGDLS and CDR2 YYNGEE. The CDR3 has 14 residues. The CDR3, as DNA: TGTGCCAGCAGCGTAGGACCATCTACCTACGAGCAGTACTTC. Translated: CASSVGPSTYEQYF.

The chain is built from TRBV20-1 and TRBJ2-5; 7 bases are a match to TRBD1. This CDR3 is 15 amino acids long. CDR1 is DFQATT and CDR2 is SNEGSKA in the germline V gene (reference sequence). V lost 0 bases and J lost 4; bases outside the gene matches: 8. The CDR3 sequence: CSARDPDRVRETQYF. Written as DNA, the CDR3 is TGCAGTGCTAGAGACCCAGACAGGGTGAGAGAGACCCAGTACTTC.

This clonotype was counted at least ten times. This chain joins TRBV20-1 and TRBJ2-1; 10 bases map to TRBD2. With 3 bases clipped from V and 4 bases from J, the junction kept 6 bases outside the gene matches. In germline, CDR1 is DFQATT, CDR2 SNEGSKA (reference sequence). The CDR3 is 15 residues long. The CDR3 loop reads CSASRLAGAYNEQFF. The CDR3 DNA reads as TGCAGTGCTAGTAGGCTAGCGGGAGCATACAATGAGCAGTTCTTC.